These 17 T cell receptor beta chains originate from one sample sequenced in a study of identical twins. One entry per CDR3 protein results from TCRdb running MiXCR on the 5' RACE reads. The data contain 200,000 to 250,000 distinct CDR3 sequences, 12% of them singletons. The sample was also linked to a second study, of yellow fever vaccine responses in identical twins.

Sequenced sample: memory (CD45RO+) T cells sorted from blood. Receptors were obtained from a woman aged 18-29 years in good health.

This clonotype was counted between two and nine times. The CDR3 sequence: CASSVSGTTYEQYF. As DNA, the CDR3 is TGTGCCAGCAGCGTTAGCGGGACTACCTACGAGCAGTACTTC. The chain uses TRBV9 and TRBJ2-7; TRBD2 matches at 8 bases. CDR1 is SGDLS and CDR2 is YYNGEE in the germline V gene. V gave up 2 bases and J gave up 2 bases; unmatched junction bases: 3. This CDR3 comprises 14 residues.

This chain joins TRBV14 and TRBJ2-7, with 8 bases that match TRBD2. Trimming at V came to 3 bases and at J to 2 bases, leaving 3 bases not matched to a gene. Germline values: CDR1 SGHDN, CDR2 FVKESK. This CDR3 comprises 14 residues. The DNA for the CDR3 is TGTGCCAGCAGCCAGGTAGCGGGGCCCTACGAGCAGTACTTC. Its translation is CASSQVAGPYEQYF.

The V call is TRBV18, the J call TRBJ2-5; 7 bases align to TRBD2. Trimming took 3 bases from V and 3 from J; bases not matched to a gene: 4. The V gene's germline CDR1 is KGHSH and CDR2 LQKENI. CDR3 length: 14 amino acids. In DNA form, the CDR3 reads TGTGCCAGCTCACCTGCGGGGGTTAAAGAGACCCAGTACTTC. Encoded protein: CASSPAGVKETQYF.

This clonotype was seen once. V usage is TRBV15 and J usage is TRBJ1-6; 10 positions match TRBD1. The CDR3 runs to 16 residues. Germline V gene data show CDR1 as LNHNV and CDR2 as YYDKDF (reference sequence). V was pared by 6 bases and J by 5 bases, with 7 bases of the junction left unmatched. CDR3 in DNA: TGTGCCACCAGACTGGACAGGGGGATTAATAATTCACCCCTCCACTTT. Amino acid sequence: CATRLDRGINNSPLHF.

This rearrangement joins TRBV4-2 to TRBJ2-7, with a possible D match to TRBD2 (5 bases). Trimming took off 0 bases at V and 5 bases at J, with 11 bases between the two ends. Germline V lookup: CDR1 LGHNA, CDR2 YNFKEQ. The CDR3 consists of 14 residues. The CDR3 bases are TGTGCCAGCAGCCAAGACGAGGGTTTAAACGAGCAGTACTTC. Encoded protein: CASSQDEGLNEQYF.

This clonotype appeared a few times. The chain employs TRBV28 and TRBJ2-7; D remains ambiguous. Trimming cost V 11 bases and J 5 bases, with 16 bases left between them. Germline lookup yields CDR1 MDHEN and CDR2 SYDVKM. This CDR3 has 12 amino acids. CDR3 DNA: TGTGCCTGGGGATCGCGGTTCCACGAGCAGTACTTC. Translating it yields CAWGSRFHEQYF.

V usage is TRBV4-2 and J usage is TRBJ2-1, with 12 bases fitting TRBD2. With V trimmed by 5 bases and J by 7 bases, 9 bases remained unmatched. Germline V lookup: CDR1 LGHNA, CDR2 YNFKEQ. CDR3 length: 16 amino acids. The CDR3 loop is CASSARLAGDLNEQFF. CDR3 nucleotide sequence: TGTGCCAGCAGCGCCCGACTAGCGGGGGACCTAAATGAGCAGTTCTTC.

This clonotype turned up a few times. CDR3 coding DNA: TGCAGTGCTAGGGACCGGGACTACCCGTTGATCCGGGAGCTGTTTTTT. This sequence encodes CSARDRDYPLIRELFF. V and J are TRBV20-1 and TRBJ2-2; 7 bases align to TRBD2. Germline CDR1 is DFQATT and CDR2 is SNEGSKA (reference sequence). V was clipped by 3 bases and J by 9 bases; unmatched bases: 16. This CDR3 has 16 residues.

This chain connects TRBV29-1 to TRBJ1-4, with TRBD1 matching 7 bases. CDR1 and CDR2 from the germline V gene are SQVTM and ANQGSEA. Trimming removed 7 bases from V and 2 bases from J; junction bases left unmatched: 10. This CDR3 is 15 amino acids long. This chain's CDR3 is CSAKGGQTTNEKLFF. As DNA, the CDR3 is TGCAGCGCTAAGGGGGGACAGACGACTAATGAAAAACTGTTTTTT.

The rearrangement joins TRBV7-2 to TRBJ2-1, with 8 bases lining up with TRBD2. The V segment lost 1 base and the J segment 5 bases; nucleotides outside the gene matches: 7. This CDR3 comprises 16 residues. The germline V gene has CDR1 SGHTA and CDR2 FQGNSA. The DNA of the CDR3 is TGTGCCAGCAGCTTAGTTCCGGGGGGGGGCAACAATGAGCAGTTCTTC. This gives the protein CASSLVPGGGNNEQFF.

This sequence joins TRBV5-1 and TRBJ2-2; a possible D gene is TRBD1 (7 bases). Trimming took off 6 bases at V and 0 bases at J, with 12 bases between the two ends. The germline gives CDR1 SGHRS, CDR2 YFSETQ. The CDR3 length is 15 residues. CDR3 bases: TGCGCCAGCACCAGGGGGGCCTCGAACACCGGGGAGCTGTTTTTT. Translation gives CASTRGASNTGELFF.

This clonotype was seen a handful of times. V is TRBV11-2 and J is TRBJ2-7; D not resolved. Germline V gene data show CDR1 as SGHAT and CDR2 as FQNNGV. V lost 2 bases to trimming and J lost 7 bases, with 9 bases between them. The CDR3 is 12 amino acids. The CDR3 spells CASSLPTMEQYF. The CDR3 bases are TGTGCCAGCAGCTTACCTACTATGGAGCAGTACTTC.

The sample holds a few counts of this clonotype. V and J are TRBV18 and TRBJ2-2; D may be TRBD2 (5 bases). This CDR3 is built from 17 residues. CDR1 and CDR2 (germline): KGHSH, LQKENI. V was clipped by 0 bases and J by 0 bases, with 11 bases between them. The CDR3 here is CASSPPMRVANTGELFF. CDR3 nucleotide sequence: TGTGCCAGCTCACCACCGATGAGGGTCGCGAACACCGGGGAGCTGTTTTTT. The full variable domain, rest sourced from reference TRBV18 and TRBJ2-2, is NAGVMQNPRHLVRRRGQEARLRCSPMKGHSHVYWYRQLPEEGLKFMVYLQKENIIDESGMPKERFSAEFPKEGPSILRIQQVVRGDSAAYFCASSPPMRVANTGELFFGEGSRLTVL.

V is TRBV2 and J is TRBJ2-1; 11 nucleotides match TRBD2. The CDR3 totals 20 residues. Germline values: CDR1 SNHLY, CDR2 FYNNEI. J was trimmed by 9 bases and V by 0 bases; bases with no gene match: 19. The CDR3 DNA reads TGTGCCAGCAGTGAAGCGCCCCCCGGACTAGCGGGTATTACGTCGGCTGAGCAGTTCTTC. It yields the protein CASSEAPPGLAGITSAEQFF.

The chain recombines TRBV27 with TRBJ1-1; TRBD1 matches at 11 bases. The germline V gene encodes CDR1 MNHEY and CDR2 SMNVEV (reference sequence). V lost 5 bases, J lost 1 base, and 9 bases stayed unmatched. The CDR3 is 17 residues long. DNA of the CDR3: TGTGCCAGCAGTACGCGGGACAGGGGGTCGGGGAACACTGAAGCTTTCTTT. Translated: CASSTRDRGSGNTEAFF.

Turning to this clonotype: A much bigger clone sits one base away, suggesting this may be a read error. The chain employs TRBV7-9 and TRBJ2-3, with D unresolved. With 11 bases removed from V and 2 bases from J, the gap between germline ends came to 20 bases. The CDR3 has 15 residues. The germline V gene encodes CDR1 SEHNR and CDR2 FQNEAQ (reference sequence). The CDR3 protein is CACMLAVRNTDTQYF. The CDR3 DNA reads TGTGCCTGCATGCTCGCGGTCCGTAACACAGATACGCAGTATTTT.

The chain carries TRBV20-1 and TRBJ1-1; D is uncertain. The CDR3 sequence is 14 residues long. Germline lookup yields CDR1 DFQATT and CDR2 SNEGSKA (reference sequence). The V gene lost 4 bases and the J gene lost 1 base, with 13 bases spanning the gap. Here the CDR3 DNA reads TGCAGTGCTACGGCGGGTGCGGGGAACACTGAAGCTTTCTTT. Translation gives CSATAGAGNTEAFF.